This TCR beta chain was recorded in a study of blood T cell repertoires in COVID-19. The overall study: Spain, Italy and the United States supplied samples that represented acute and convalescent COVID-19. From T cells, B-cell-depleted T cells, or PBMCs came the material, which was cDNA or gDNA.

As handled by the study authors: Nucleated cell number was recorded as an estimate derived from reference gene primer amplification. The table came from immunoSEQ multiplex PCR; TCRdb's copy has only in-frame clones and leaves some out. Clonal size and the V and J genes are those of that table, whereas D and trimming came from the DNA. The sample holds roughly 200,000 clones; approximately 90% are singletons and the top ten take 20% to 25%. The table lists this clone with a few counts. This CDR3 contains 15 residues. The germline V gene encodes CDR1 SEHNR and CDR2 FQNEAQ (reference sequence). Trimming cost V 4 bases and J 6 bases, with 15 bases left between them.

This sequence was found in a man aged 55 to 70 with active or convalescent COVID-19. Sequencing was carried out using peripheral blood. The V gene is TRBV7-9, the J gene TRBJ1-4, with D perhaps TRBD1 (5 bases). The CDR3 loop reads CASSSWTPGDEKLFF. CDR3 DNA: TGTGCCAGCAGCTCGTGGACACCCGGCGATGAAAAACTGTTTTTT.